This paragraph covers one T cell receptor (beta chain) sequence. This record belongs to a study of blood T cell repertoires in COVID-19. Study in general: COVID-19 samples, acute and convalescent, were from the United States, Italy and Spain.

Here immunoSEQ multiplex PCR was the method, and the copy in TCRdb shows in-frame clones only, minus some. This table has roughly 220,000 clones, approximately 80% appearing once. V lost 3 bases and J lost 9, with 20 bases in between. Germline V lookup: CDR1 SQVTM, CDR2 ANQGSEA. The CDR3 length is 14 residues. Individuals drawn from about 26 US areas were about 18 to 100 years old. Participants had their cohort set by participant-reported clinical history. Sequencing was carried out using PBMCs or T cells enriched from blood (not recorded which). The origin of this receptor is a man aged 30-40 years with acute COVID-19. V is TRBV29-1 and J is TRBJ1-1; the D is unclear. The CDR3, as DNA: TGCAGCGTTGATCTCCCAGGTTTCTCCAAAAAAGCTTTCTTT. Protein sequence: CSVDLPGFSKKAFF. Complete variable domain (other parts from reference TRBV29-1 and TRBJ1-1): SAVISQKPSRDICQRGTSLTIQCQVDSQVTMMFWYRQQPGQSLTLIATANQGSEATYESGFVIDKFPISRPNLTFSTLTVSNMSPEDSSIYLCSVDLPGFSKKAFFGQGTRLTVV.